The 20 T cell receptor delta chains presented below share a single source sample, sequenced in a study of Vδ1+ human thymocytes. Study-level points and caveats: Thymic TRG and TRD repertoires appeared highly polyclonal, with Gaussian CDR3 length distributions.

The template was reverse-transcribed extracted RNA. CDR3 amplicons came from multiplex PCR with pooled V-gene forward and constant-region reverse primers. TCRdb reanalysed the multiplex PCR reads with CATT. The sample has 45,000 to 60,000 delta-chain clones, approximately 15% seen once. The antigens of these receptors remain unknown. Sample: Vdelta1+ gamma-delta thymocytes from the thymus. The subset here: FACS-sorted CD3+ TCRalphabeta- TCRVdelta1+ TCRVdelta2- thymocytes. All receptors derive from a girl in the first two years of life who had congenital heart surgery.

The J gene is TRDJ1, the V gene TRDV1, with TRDD3 matching 7 bases. The CDR3 totals 14 residues. CDR1 and CDR2 (germline): TSWWSYY, QGS. V trimming: 6 bases; J trimming: 8 bases; junction bases outside the gene matches: 12. Here the CDR3 DNA reads TGTGCTCTTGGCTCCTTCGAGTTGGGGGAGAAACTCATCTTT. Amino acid sequence: CALGSFELGEKLIF.

This clone was picked up a small number of times. The chain couples TRDV1 to TRDJ1; 12 positions match TRDD3. Unmatched junction bases numbered 18, after V lost 1 base and J lost 3 bases. The CDR3 covers 21 residues. Per the germline V gene, CDR1 is TSWWSYY and CDR2 is QGS. CDR3 sequence (DNA): TGTGCTCTTGGGGAACATCATCCTACTGGGGGATACTGGACGGCCTCCGATAAACTCATCTTT. Amino acid sequence: CALGEHHPTGGYWTASDKLIF.

The chain has TRDV1 and TRDJ1; tentative D call: TRDD2 (5 bases). CDR1 and CDR2 (germline): TSWWSYY, QGS. Trimming stripped 1 base from V and 0 bases from J, with 21 bases between. This CDR3 is built from 19 residues. CDR3 amino acids: CALGEPPYVSLKYTDKLIF. In nucleotides, the CDR3 is TGTGCTCTTGGGGAACCCCCCTACGTCTCGTTAAAGTACACCGATAAACTCATCTTT.

This clone was counted a few times. V gene TRDV1 combines with J gene TRDJ1; 9 nucleotides agree with TRDD3. V lost 1 base to trimming and J lost 2 bases; unmatched junction nucleotides: 11. Germline CDR1 is TSWWSYY and CDR2 is QGS. This CDR3 spans 18 amino acids. The CDR3 nucleotides are TGTGCTCTTGGGGAACGAGGAAGCACTGGGGGAGAGACCGATAAACTCATCTTT. Translated, it gives CALGERGSTGGETDKLIF.

This clone was recorded a few times. The gene calls are TRDV1 and TRDJ1; possible D gene TRDD3, 5 bases. Germline V gives CDR1 TSWWSYY, CDR2 QGS. The CDR3 covers 21 residues. The germline V and J ends were trimmed by 2 bases and 1 base, with 29 bases remaining between them. The DNA for the CDR3 is TGTGCTCTTGGGGAAGGGAGAGTTCCCACTACAATACGGGATTGCACCGATAAACTCATCTTT. This gives the protein CALGEGRVPTTIRDCTDKLIF.

This clone was recorded at least ten times. This CDR3 is also generated by other DNA sequences in the sample. The rearrangement joins TRAV29/DV5 to TRDJ1, with TRDD3 matching over 11 bases. V was clipped by 3 bases and J by 0 bases; unmatched bases: 19. The CDR3 contains 20 residues. The germline V gene encodes CDR1 NSMFDY and CDR2 ISSIKDK. For the CDR3, the DNA is TGTGCAGCAAACCTCCTATGGACGTCTGTACTGGGGGATAACACCGATAAACTCATCTTT. Protein: CAANLLWTSVLGDNTDKLIF.

This clone was counted once. The chain joins TRDV1 to TRDJ1; TRDD3 aligns across 12 bases. J lost 2 bases, V lost 2 bases, and 21 bases had no gene match. This CDR3 region has 22 residues. Germline V gene lookup returns CDR1 TSWWSYY and CDR2 QGS. CDR3 amino acids: CALGESWSYQDWGIPETDKLIF. DNA of the CDR3: TGTGCTCTTGGGGAATCGTGGTCCTACCAAGACTGGGGGATACCGGAGACCGATAAACTCATCTTT.

This sequence joins TRDV1 and TRDJ1, with 7 positions matching TRDD3. The CDR3 has 23 amino acids. The J segment lost 0 bases and the V segment lost 3 bases, leaving 28 bases of the junction unmatched. The V gene's germline CDR1 is TSWWSYY and CDR2 QGS. The CDR3 is CALGDPPPSRLYWGQIYTDKLIF. The DNA for the CDR3 is TGTGCTCTTGGGGACCCCCCTCCCTCCAGATTATACTGGGGCCAAATCTACACCGATAAACTCATCTTT.

The chain couples TRDV1 to TRDJ1, with D possibly TRDD3 on 5 matching bases. CDR1 and CDR2 (germline): TSWWSYY, QGS. Trimming took 0 bases from V and 7 from J, leaving 15 bases between them. The CDR3 covers 15 residues. CDR3 protein: CALGELLGEGGKLIF. The DNA of the CDR3 is TGTGCTCTTGGGGAACTACTTGGGGAAGGTGGTAAACTCATCTTT.

At least ten counts were recorded for this clone. This same CDR3 is encoded by further DNA sequences in the sample. The chain has TRDV2 and TRDJ1; 8 nucleotides agree with TRDD3. This CDR3 spans 17 amino acids. The J segment lost 0 bases and the V segment lost 6 bases, leaving 14 bases of the junction unmatched. Germline CDR1 and CDR2: GEAIGNYY and EKD. The CDR3 region is CACPYWGSLMYTDKLIF. The CDR3 DNA reads TGTGCCTGTCCTTACTGGGGGTCGTTGATGTACACCGATAAACTCATCTTT.

The gene calls are TRDV1 and TRDJ1; 8 nucleotides agree with TRDD2. The germline CDR1 and CDR2 sequences are TSWWSYY and QGS. The CDR3 has 20 amino acids. J gave up 3 bases and V 1 base, and 19 bases lay outside the gene matches. This CDR3 reads CALGERKASYVGTVADKLIF. CDR3 DNA: TGTGCTCTTGGGGAACGGAAAGCTTCCTACGTTGGTACTGTCGCCGATAAACTCATCTTT.

J is TRDJ1 and V is TRDV1; weak D call: TRDD2 (5 bases). The germline V and J ends were trimmed by 2 bases and 2 bases, with 12 bases remaining between them. This CDR3 is built from 15 residues. CDR1 is TSWWSYY and CDR2 is QGS in the germline V gene. CDR3 loop: CALGEKFLRTDKLIF. The CDR3 DNA is TGTGCTCTTGGGGAAAAGTTCCTCCGTACCGATAAACTCATCTTT.

V gene TRDV1 combines with J gene TRDJ1; D call uncertain. Germline CDR1 reads TSWWSYY; CDR2 reads QGS. This CDR3 spans 18 amino acids. V was cut by 2 bases and J by 3 bases, with 22 bases left in between. This chain's CDR3 is CALGENLRVSGYADKLIF. The CDR3 DNA sequence: TGTGCTCTTGGGGAAAATCTACGGGTCTCAGGGTACGCCGATAAACTCATCTTT.

The rearrangement links TRDV1 to TRDJ1, with TRDD3 identical over 7 bases. The CDR3 sequence is 19 residues long. Germline CDR1 TSWWSYY, CDR2 QGS. After removal of 5 bases from V and 1 base from J, the junction contained 19 bases not matched to a gene. The CDR3 loop is CALGPAPPTLGIATDKLIF. For the CDR3, the DNA is TGTGCTCTTGGGCCGGCGCCACCCACGCTGGGGATAGCCACCGATAAACTCATCTTT.

This clone was recorded a few times. V is TRDV1 and J is TRDJ1, with TRDD3 identical over 13 bases. The J segment lost 2 bases and the V segment lost 0 bases, leaving 21 bases of the junction unmatched. In germline, CDR1 is TSWWSYY, CDR2 QGS. The CDR3 is 23 residues long. This CDR3 reads CALGELQPPSYRTGGYETDKLIF. The CDR3 DNA follows: TGTGCTCTTGGGGAACTTCAGCCGCCTTCCTATCGTACTGGGGGATACGAAACCGATAAACTCATCTTT.

The V call is TRDV1, the J call TRDJ1, with D possibly being TRDD3 (5 bases). This CDR3 is 19 amino acids long. The ends were cut back, 0 bases at V and 0 bases at J, with 20 bases in the middle. Germline-derived CDR1 and CDR2 are TSWWSYY and QGS. In nucleotides, the CDR3 is TGTGCTCTTGGGGAACTGCTGGGATGGCGGGATCCGTACACCGATAAACTCATCTTT. Translation gives CALGELLGWRDPYTDKLIF.

The chain carries TRDV1 and TRDJ1; 11 bases line up with TRDD3. This CDR3 spans 23 amino acids. Trimming took 2 bases from V and 4 from J; bases not matched to a gene: 27. CDR1 and CDR2 from the germline V gene are TSWWSYY and QGS. The CDR3 nucleotides are TGTGCTCTTGGGGAATTTTCCTACGGCAGACTATGGGGGATACGAGAGGTGATCGATAAACTCATCTTT. Its protein product is CALGEFSYGRLWGIREVIDKLIF.

The chain carries TRDV1 and TRDJ1, with 9 bases fitting TRDD3. The germline CDR1 and CDR2 sequences are TSWWSYY and QGS. V lost 4 bases to trimming and J lost 4 bases; unmatched junction nucleotides: 16. This CDR3 comprises 18 residues. The CDR3 region has the DNA TGTGCTCTTGGGGTCTTACGCCATCACCGTGGGGGATACGATAAACTCATCTTT. Its translation: CALGVLRHHRGGYDKLIF.

The rearrangement joins TRDV1 to TRDJ1, with TRDD3 identical over 10 bases. Germline V lookup: CDR1 TSWWSYY, CDR2 QGS. This CDR3 is 16 amino acids long. With 0 bases clipped from V and 4 bases from J, the junction kept 5 bases outside the gene matches. Here the CDR3 DNA reads TGTGCTCTTGGGGAACTAGACTGGGGGATGGGCGATAAACTCATCTTT. Protein: CALGELDWGMGDKLIF.

This clone turned up a few times. The genes are TRDV1 and TRDJ1; TRDD3 matches 8 bases. Germline V gene lookup returns CDR1 TSWWSYY and CDR2 QGS. CDR3 length equals 20 residues. Germline trimming cut 3 bases from V and 0 bases from J; bases unmatched to any gene: 18. The CDR3 DNA sequence: TGTGCTCTTGGGGACTGGCCTTCGGTCTGGGGGACACTTTACACCGATAAACTCATCTTT. This encodes CALGDWPSVWGTLYTDKLIF.